The source of this TCR beta chain is a study of CXCR3-negative and CXCR3-positive naive CD8 T cells. General observations from the study: TRBV-TRBJ usage was similar across naive CXCR3 subsets but distinct in memory cells. Diversity ran similarly high across both naive subsets but far lower in memory CD8+ cells. Against CXCR3-negative naive cells, CXCR3-positive naive cells showed more hydrophobic TRB CDR3s.

Turning to this clonotype: Its antigen remains unknown.

Using triplicate sorts, 250,000 to 350,000 cells were collected each time from every CD8+ T cell subset. The germline gives CDR1 MNHEY, CDR2 SMNVEV (reference sequence). The CDR3 contains 13 residues. In preparing the TRB cDNA libraries, 5' RACE with UMI labels was used. Following a re-call of the 5' RACE reads, TCRdb has one entry per CDR3 protein and lacks DNA. Reported are about 90,000 distinct CDR3 sequences; the ten largest clones contain 1.1%. The chain is built from TRBV27 and TRBJ2-1; the TCRdb D gene call, TRBD2, has no DNA to confirm it. Sequencing input: naive CXCR3- CD8+ T cells from blood. The subset denotes: CD45RO-CCR7+CD27+CD95- naive CD8+ T cells lacking CXCR3 (TNR3-). This clonotype was obtained from a human donor in good health. Some clones in this sample may be carry-over from other donors' samples. This CDR3 is CATRAGGYNEQFF.